Below are 14 T cell receptor beta chains sequenced from a single sample in a study of shared clonotypes between healthy human individuals. Method: immunoSEQ multiplex PCR; TCRdb's copy keeps in-frame clones and lacks some. The sample has some 2.3 million clones, 85% to 95% seen once; the top ten hold about 0.39%. The sequenced sample was naive CD4+ T cells from PBMCs. The subset here: CD45RA+ positively selected. These receptor sequences come from a man aged 18 to 30 in good health. Some clones in this sample may be carry-over from other donors' samples.

The chain has TRBV2 and TRBJ1-2; D is unresolved. V was pared by 0 bases and J by 0 bases, with 5 bases between. The CDR3 spans 14 residues. CDR1 SNHLY and CDR2 FYNNEI come from the germline V gene. The CDR3 here is CASSEAWANYGYTF. CDR3 nucleotide sequence: TGTGCCAGCAGTGAAGCGTGGGCTAACTATGGCTACACCTTC. Filled out from reference TRBV2 and TRBJ1-2, the complete variable domain reads EPEVTQTPSHQVTQMGQEVILRCVPISNHLYFYWYRQILGQKVEFLVSFYNNEISEKSEIFDDQFSVERPDGSNFTLKIRSTKLEDSAMYFCASSEAWANYGYTFGSGTRLTVV.

The V gene is TRBV7-2, the J gene TRBJ2-2; D is uncertain. V was pared by 4 bases and J by 5 bases, with 11 bases between. CDR3 size: 14 residues. Germline-derived CDR1 and CDR2 are SGHTA and FQGNSA. The CDR3 region has the DNA TGTGCCAGCAGCTATATGTTGGGTACCGGGGAGCTGTTTTTT. Translating gives CASSYMLGTGELFF.

The genes are TRBV6-5 and TRBJ2-2, with 10 bases identical to TRBD2. Per germline, CDR1 MNHEY and CDR2 SVGAGI. The ends lost 6 bases at V and 1 base at J; junction bases unmatched: 2. The CDR3 is 15 amino acids. The DNA for the CDR3 is TGTGCCAGCAGCAGGACTAGCGGGAACACCGGGGAGCTGTTTTTT. This encodes CASSRTSGNTGELFF.

This chain links TRBV28 with TRBJ2-5; 11 positions match TRBD1. V shed 6 bases, J shed 5 bases, and the junction held 11 bases outside the gene matches. The CDR3 extends over 16 amino acids. The germline gives CDR1 MDHEN, CDR2 SYDVKM. The CDR3 spells CASSPTGTGGAETQYF. As DNA, the CDR3 is TGTGCCAGCAGCCCGACCGGGACAGGGGGTGCTGAGACCCAGTACTTC.

The CDR3, as DNA: TGTGCCAGTGCCCCTCTGGGTGGCTACACCTTC. Translated, it gives CASAPLGGYTF. This chain uses TRBV2 with TRBJ1-2; D ambiguous. The CDR3 contains 11 residues. CDR1 is SNHLY and CDR2 is FYNNEI in the germline V gene. Trimming removed 9 bases from V and 7 bases from J, with 12 bases in between.

This clone was seen only once. The gene calls are TRBV18 and TRBJ2-5; D ambiguous. This CDR3 contains 14 residues. The germline CDR1 and CDR2 sequences are KGHSH and LQKENI. The V and J ends lost 3 bases and 2 bases respectively, with 10 bases between them. CDR3 DNA: TGTGCCAGCTCACCCACGTCCACTCAAGAGACCCAGTACTTC. As protein: CASSPTSTQETQYF.

The chain joins TRBV7-3 to TRBJ2-1, with 15 nucleotides matching TRBD2. Germline assignment: CDR1 SGHTA and CDR2 FQGTGA. CDR3 length: 16 residues. V trimming: 3 bases; J trimming: 6 bases; junction bases outside the gene matches: 3. The CDR3 region has the DNA TGTGCCAGCAGCTTCGGACTAGCGGGAGGGCTCAATGAGCAGTTCTTC. Its protein is CASSFGLAGGLNEQFF.

The V gene is TRBV2, the J gene TRBJ2-5; the D is unclear. The germline V and J ends were trimmed by 5 bases and 3 bases, with 13 bases remaining between them. Looked up from germline, CDR1 is SNHLY and CDR2 is FYNNEI. The CDR3 is made up of 14 amino acids. CDR3 nucleotides: TGTGCCAGCAGTTCAACGCACGGTGAAGAGACCCAGTACTTC. It is translated as CASSSTHGEETQYF.

The CDR3 nucleotides are TGTGCCAGCAGTGATGGGGCGCGGCAGGGTCTTGGCTACACCTTC. Protein sequence: CASSDGARQGLGYTF. The chain employs TRBV28 and TRBJ1-2; D might be TRBD1 (5 bases). CDR3 size: 15 residues. Germline V CDR1 and CDR2: MDHEN, SYDVKM. V gave up 5 bases and J gave up 7 bases, with 20 bases separating them.

The CDR3, as DNA: TGTGCCAGCAGCGCCCCCCGGGACAGGACTAACTATGGCTACACCTTC. Its protein product is CASSAPRDRTNYGYTF. J is TRBJ1-2 and V is TRBV7-9; 8 bases map to TRBD1. Germline V gene lookup returns CDR1 SEHNR and CDR2 FQNEAQ (reference sequence). J gave up 0 bases and V 5 bases, and 8 bases lay outside the gene matches. CDR3 size: 16 residues.

The chain carries TRBV28 and TRBJ1-2, with a weak D call TRBD1 (6 bases). The CDR3 has 14 amino acids. Trimming took off 7 bases at V and 4 bases at J, with 16 bases between the two ends. CDR1 MDHEN and CDR2 SYDVKM come from the germline V gene. The CDR3 protein is CASKIIGRGYGYTF. CDR3 DNA sequence: TGTGCCAGCAAGATAATTGGCAGGGGCTATGGCTACACCTTC.

The rearrangement joins TRBV28 to TRBJ2-7; 10 bases align to TRBD1. Germline V gene data show CDR1 as MDHEN and CDR2 as SYDVKM. V shed 4 bases and J 5 bases; nucleotides not matched to a gene: 5. This CDR3 region has 14 residues. CDR3 nucleotide sequence: TGTGCCAGCAGTTGGGGACAGGGGAGGAACGAGCAGTACTTC. It is translated as CASSWGQGRNEQYF.

This sequence joins TRBV5-1 and TRBJ2-3, with 11 positions matching TRBD2. Trimming removed 6 bases from V and 2 bases from J; junction bases left unmatched: 5. The CDR3 contains 15 residues. Germline V CDR1 and CDR2: SGHRS, YFSETQ. CDR3 amino acids: CASIGLAGTTDTQYF. The CDR3 DNA sequence: TGCGCCAGCATAGGACTAGCGGGCACCACAGATACGCAGTATTTT.

V and J are TRBV7-9 and TRBJ1-3, with TRBD1 as a possible D gene (5 bases). Germline V CDR1 and CDR2: SEHNR, FQNEAQ (reference sequence). Between the trimmed V and J ends, which lost 4 bases and 8 bases, there was a span of 18 bases. The CDR3 runs to 15 residues. The CDR3 nucleotides are TGTGCCAGCAGCTCAAGCCTGCGGCAGGGCTACACCATATATTTT. Translating gives CASSSSLRQGYTIYF.